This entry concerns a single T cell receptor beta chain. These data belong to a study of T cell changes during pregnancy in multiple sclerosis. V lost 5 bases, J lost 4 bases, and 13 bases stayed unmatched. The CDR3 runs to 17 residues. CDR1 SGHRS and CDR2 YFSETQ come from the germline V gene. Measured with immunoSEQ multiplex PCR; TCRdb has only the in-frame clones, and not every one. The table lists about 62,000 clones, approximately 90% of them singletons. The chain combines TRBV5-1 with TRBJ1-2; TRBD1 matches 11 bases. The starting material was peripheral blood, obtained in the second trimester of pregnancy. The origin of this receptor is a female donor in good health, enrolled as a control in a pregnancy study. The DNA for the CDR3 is TGCGCCAGCAGAGATGGACAGGGGGCATCACTAATCTATGGCTACACCTTC. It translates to CASRDGQGASLIYGYTF.